A single sample gave rise to the 19 T cell receptor beta chains below, sequenced in a study of cytotoxic CD8 clonotypes in ibrutinib-treated CLL. Using immunoSEQ multiplex PCR, the repertoire was profiled, and TCRdb retains in-frame clones only, with some absent. There are under 300,000 clones in the sample; roughly four fifths occur only once, and 5.6% lies in the top ten. The sample here was PBMCs, taken at disease progression, from a patient treated with ibrutinib. Receptors originate from a human donor with chronic lymphocytic leukemia.

CDR3 DNA sequence: TGTGCCAGCTCACCAGATGCCAGCTATGGCTACACCTTC. This codes for CASSPDASYGYTF. This sequence joins TRBV18 and TRBJ1-2; D is unresolved. CDR3 length equals 13 residues. Germline V gene data show CDR1 as KGHSH and CDR2 as LQKENI. V lost 2 bases to trimming and J lost 4 bases, with 8 bases between them.

The rearrangement joins TRBV5-1 to TRBJ2-5, with D unclear. The CDR3 extends over 12 amino acids. Trimming shortened V by 4 bases and J by 0 bases, and 4 bases separated the two germline ends. Germline loops: CDR1 SGHRS, CDR2 YFSETQ. The CDR3 DNA reads TGCGCCAGCAGCATCAACCAAGAGACCCAGTACTTC. It specifies CASSINQETQYF.

The CDR3 here is CASSYGRYTEAFF. In nucleotides, the CDR3 is TGTGCCAGCAGTTACGGACGATACACTGAAGCTTTCTTT. The V gene is TRBV6-6, the J gene TRBJ1-1; D unclear. CDR1 and CDR2 (germline): MNHNY, SVGAGI (reference sequence). The CDR3 is 13 residues long. Trimming left V 2 bases short and J 3 bases short, with 7 bases between.

This clone was seen more than once but under ten times. The CDR3 loop reads CASSQAYEQYF. The CDR3 region has the DNA TGTGCCAGCAGCCAGGCCTACGAGCAGTACTTC. The chain has TRBV14 and TRBJ2-7; no clear D. The V and J ends lost 3 bases and 2 bases respectively, with 2 bases between them. Per germline, CDR1 SGHDN and CDR2 FVKESK. CDR3 length: 11 amino acids.

J is TRBJ2-7 and V is TRBV29-1; weak D call: TRBD2 (7 bases). The germline CDR1 and CDR2 sequences are SQVTM and ANQGSEA. CDR3 length equals 16 residues. V was clipped by 5 bases and J by 0 bases, with 20 bases between them. The CDR3 DNA follows: TGCAGCGTTAAAACAGGGAGGGCCGGAGGCTCCTACGAGCAGTACTTC. Its translation: CSVKTGRAGGSYEQYF.

The V and J genes are TRBV28 and TRBJ1-5; D is unresolved. From germline, CDR1 is MDHEN and CDR2 SYDVKM. Trimming shortened V by 5 bases and J by 0 bases, and 5 bases separated the two germline ends. The length of the CDR3 is 13 residues. The CDR3 loop reads CASSLYSNQPQHF. Here the CDR3 DNA reads TGTGCCAGCAGTCTTTATAGCAATCAGCCCCAGCATTTT.

V and J are TRBV5-1 and TRBJ1-3; TRBD1 might be the D (6 bases). From germline, CDR1 is SGHRS and CDR2 YFSETQ. CDR3 length: 18 amino acids. Trimming took off 4 bases at V and 0 bases at J, with 20 bases between the two ends. The CDR3 region is CASSPELTGAFSGNTIYF. The CDR3, as DNA: TGCGCCAGCAGCCCGGAGTTGACAGGCGCGTTCTCTGGAAACACCATATATTTT.

The chain carries TRBV2 and TRBJ2-7, with 10 bases lining up with TRBD1. Per germline, CDR1 SNHLY and CDR2 FYNNEI. The CDR3 is 16 residues long. The V segment lost 4 bases and the J segment 5 bases; nucleotides outside the gene matches: 11. The CDR3 loop reads CASSGRLGTGEHEQYF. Here the CDR3 DNA reads TGTGCCAGCAGTGGGAGGCTCGGGACAGGGGAGCACGAGCAGTACTTC.

The chain combines TRBV7-9 with TRBJ2-3; D unclear. Germline V gene lookup returns CDR1 SEHNR and CDR2 FQNEAQ (reference sequence). This CDR3 region has 17 residues. Trimming shortened V by 0 bases and J by 1 base, and 14 bases separated the two germline ends. The CDR3 region is CASSLAVARAGTDTQYF. The CDR3 DNA reads as TGTGCCAGCAGCTTAGCGGTGGCTAGAGCTGGCACAGATACGCAGTATTTT.

The gene calls are TRBV5-1 and TRBJ2-7; TRBD2 matches at 11 bases. Germline V lookup: CDR1 SGHRS, CDR2 YFSETQ. This CDR3 contains 15 residues. Unmatched junction bases numbered 5, after V lost 4 bases and J lost 2 bases. Here the CDR3 reads CASSSRTSGPYEQYF. The CDR3 nucleotides read TGCGCCAGCAGCAGCCGGACTAGCGGGCCCTACGAGCAGTACTTC.

CDR3 bases: TGCGCCAGCCCAAGCGGGAGGGCCGTTTTTTACAATGAGCAGTTCTTC. It translates to CASPSGRAVFYNEQFF. The chain has TRBV10-1 and TRBJ2-1; 10 nucleotides line up with TRBD2. Germline CDR1 is WNHNN and CDR2 is SYGVQD (reference sequence). V was clipped by 8 bases and J by 4 bases; unmatched bases: 11. The CDR3 runs to 16 residues.

The V and J genes are TRBV11-2 and TRBJ1-1; tentatively, D is TRBD1 (6 bases). V was clipped by 5 bases and J by 2 bases, with 9 bases between them. This CDR3 has 13 residues. From germline, CDR1 is SGHAT and CDR2 FQNNGV. CDR3 protein: CASSVTGNTEAFF. The DNA for the CDR3 is TGTGCCAGCAGCGTGACAGGAAACACTGAAGCTTTCTTT.

The chain employs TRBV19 and TRBJ2-4, with D perhaps TRBD2 (6 bases). Germline CDR1 and CDR2: LNHDA and SQIVND (reference sequence). V lost 3 bases and J lost 7, with 13 bases in between. The CDR3 is 14 amino acids. DNA of the CDR3: TGTGCCAGTAGTATCATAGGGGCGGGGAACATTCAGTACTTC. Protein sequence: CASSIIGAGNIQYF.

This chain joins TRBV5-1 and TRBJ2-7, with D possibly matching TRBD1 (6 bases). In germline, CDR1 is SGHRS, CDR2 YFSETQ. CDR3 size: 14 residues. V was trimmed by 4 bases and J by 2 bases, leaving 13 bases between them. The CDR3 sequence: CASSPTGHPYEQYF. CDR3 nucleotide sequence: TGCGCCAGCAGCCCGACGGGACACCCCTACGAGCAGTACTTC.

The chain recombines TRBV29-1 with TRBJ1-5; D unclear. Germline lookup yields CDR1 SQVTM and CDR2 ANQGSEA. The CDR3 has 13 amino acids. The V and J ends lost 4 bases and 2 bases respectively, with 9 bases between them. The CDR3 nucleotides are TGCAGCGTTGCCGGTGGTCGCAATCAGCCCCAGCATTTT. Its translation: CSVAGGRNQPQHF.

This clone showed up just a few times. The chain recombines TRBV10-3 with TRBJ2-7, with 10 bases aligning to TRBD1. This CDR3 is 12 amino acids long. Germline V gene sequence: CDR1 ENHRY, CDR2 SYGVKD. The V segment lost 7 bases and the J segment 6 bases; nucleotides outside the gene matches: 3. CDR3 amino acids: CAIKTGGGEQYF. The DNA of the CDR3 is TGTGCCATCAAGACAGGGGGCGGCGAGCAGTACTTC.

The V gene is TRBV6-1, the J gene TRBJ1-2; TRBD1 matches 9 bases. The trim removed 6 bases at V and 2 bases at J, leaving 7 bases unmatched. Germline CDR1 reads MNHNS; CDR2 reads SASEGT. CDR3 length: 15 residues. CDR3 DNA: TGTGCCAGCAGGATACAGGGGGCTTTGAACTATGGCTACACCTTC. This gives the protein CASRIQGALNYGYTF.

The V gene is TRBV11-1, the J gene TRBJ2-7; 8 positions agree with TRBD2. Trimming removed 3 bases from V and 4 bases from J; junction bases left unmatched: 5. CDR3 length: 14 amino acids. From germline, CDR1 is SGHAT and CDR2 FQDESV (reference sequence). The CDR3 region is CASSFEAGAYEQYF. The DNA for the CDR3 is TGTGCCAGCAGCTTCGAAGCGGGGGCGTACGAGCAGTACTTC.

The V gene is TRBV4-1, the J gene TRBJ1-2; D is uncertain. V was cut by 1 base and J by 0 bases, with 9 bases left in between. The CDR3 has 15 amino acids. Germline CDR1 reads MGHRA; CDR2 reads YSYEKL. This CDR3 is CASSQGSASNYGYTF. CDR3 nucleotide sequence: TGCGCCAGCAGCCAAGGTTCGGCCTCTAACTATGGCTACACCTTC.